The 25 T cell receptor beta chains below were found in one sample sequenced in a study of blood T cell repertoires in COVID-19. Generated by immunoSEQ multiplex PCR, the TCRdb table keeps only in-frame clones and is missing some. The sample contains 400,000 or so clones, around 87% of which appear only once. Source material: peripheral blood. These receptors were taken from a human donor in a cohort sampled during active COVID-19.

The chain uses TRBV11-1 and TRBJ2-7; maybe TRBD1 (5 bases). The CDR3 is 15 residues long. Germline V gives CDR1 SGHAT, CDR2 FQDESV (reference sequence). The V and J ends lost 5 bases and 0 bases respectively, with 14 bases between them. The CDR3 here is CASSDPQGISYEQYF. The DNA of the CDR3 is TGTGCCAGCAGCGACCCCCAGGGAATCTCCTACGAGCAGTACTTC.

V and J are TRBV30 and TRBJ2-7, with D perhaps TRBD1 (5 bases). The germline V and J ends were trimmed by 2 bases and 4 bases, with 9 bases remaining between them. This CDR3 has 12 residues. Germline CDR1 reads GTSNPN; CDR2 reads SVGIG (reference sequence). Here the CDR3 DNA reads TGTGCCTGGAGTACAGGATTTTACGAGCAGTACTTC. Protein: CAWSTGFYEQYF.

This clone is a singleton in its sample. The CDR3 protein is CSVEDSSLSSSYNEQFF. DNA for the CDR3: TGCAGCGTTGAAGACTCTAGCCTTTCAAGCTCCTACAATGAGCAGTTCTTC. The rearrangement uses TRBV29-1 and TRBJ2-1, with TRBD2 as a possible D gene (5 bases). This CDR3 is 17 amino acids long. Deletions cut 0 bases from V and 0 bases from J, with 15 bases between. Germline values: CDR1 SQVTM, CDR2 ANQGSEA.

The chain employs TRBV6-5 and TRBJ1-1, with D tentatively TRBD1 (6 bases). The V gene's germline CDR1 is MNHEY and CDR2 SVGAGI. V shed 4 bases and J shed 0 bases, with 15 bases lying between them. This CDR3 comprises 16 residues. The DNA of the CDR3 is TGTGCCAGCAGTTCCACGCATTGGACAGTGAACACTGAAGCTTTCTTT. Amino acids: CASSSTHWTVNTEAFF.

This chain connects TRBV18 to TRBJ2-6, with D unclear. Deletions cut 0 bases from V and 0 bases from J, with 9 bases between. The germline gives CDR1 KGHSH, CDR2 LQKENI. CDR3 length equals 17 residues. The CDR3 sequence: CASSPPLQFSGANVLTF. Written as DNA, the CDR3 is TGTGCCAGCTCACCACCTTTACAGTTCTCTGGGGCCAACGTCCTGACTTTC.

The CDR3 region has the DNA TGTGCCAGCAGCCTCGGGACTAGCGGGTTTAGCACAGATACGCAGTATTTT. It specifies CASSLGTSGFSTDTQYF. This chain links TRBV11-2 with TRBJ2-3; 12 nucleotides line up with TRBD2. V shed 5 bases and J 0 bases; nucleotides not matched to a gene: 6. The CDR3 has 17 residues. Germline loops: CDR1 SGHAT, CDR2 FQNNGV.

The chain joins TRBV5-1 to TRBJ2-2; 10 positions match TRBD2. Germline-derived CDR1 and CDR2 are SGHRS and YFSETQ. The CDR3 has 17 amino acids. V dropped 0 bases and J dropped 6; count of bases not matched to a gene: 8. The CDR3 sequence is CASSLGLAGVKAGELFF. DNA for the CDR3: TGCGCCAGCAGCTTGGGGCTAGCGGGAGTAAAAGCCGGGGAGCTGTTTTTT.

The gene calls are TRBV27 and TRBJ2-7; TRBD1 is a possible D gene (6 bases). The CDR3 is 12 residues long. Germline V gene sequence: CDR1 MNHEY, CDR2 SMNVEV (reference sequence). Between the trimmed V and J ends, which lost 2 bases and 6 bases, there was a span of 8 bases. CDR3: CASSLGGSEQYF. Written as DNA, the CDR3 is TGTGCCAGCAGTTTAGGGGGCTCCGAGCAGTACTTC.

This chain links TRBV5-4 with TRBJ2-3; no definite D call. This CDR3 is built from 14 residues. The V and J ends lost 1 base and 4 bases respectively, with 10 bases between them. Germline V gives CDR1 SGHNT, CDR2 YYREEE (reference sequence). The CDR3 DNA sequence: TGTGCCAGCAGCTTGTATAGACTTTCAGATACGCAGTATTTT. This gives the protein CASSLYRLSDTQYF.

The chain carries TRBV6-6 and TRBJ1-6; D is perhaps TRBD1 (5 bases). The V gene lost 8 bases and the J gene lost 7 bases, with 18 bases spanning the gap. The germline gives CDR1 MNHNY, CDR2 SVGAGI (reference sequence). The CDR3 is 15 residues long. Here the CDR3 reads CASYLPTEINSPLHF. The CDR3 DNA sequence: TGTGCCAGCTACCTTCCGACAGAAATAAATTCACCCCTCCACTTT.

This chain joins TRBV7-9 and TRBJ1-4, with D hard to call. V gave up 4 bases and J gave up 0 bases, with 6 bases separating them. In germline, CDR1 is SEHNR, CDR2 FQNEAQ (reference sequence). The CDR3 is made up of 14 amino acids. CDR3 coding DNA: TGTGCCAGCAGCTACACCGCAACTAATGAAAAACTGTTTTTT. It specifies CASSYTATNEKLFF.

This chain uses TRBV9 with TRBJ1-4, with TRBD1 matching 10 bases. In germline, CDR1 is SGDLS, CDR2 YYNGEE. CDR3 length equals 14 residues. The trim removed 3 bases at V and 7 bases at J, leaving 3 bases unmatched. In DNA form, the CDR3 reads TGTGCCAGCAGCGATCGGACAGGGGGTGAAAAACTGTTTTTT. This codes for CASSDRTGGEKLFF. The full variable domain, with the rest looked up from reference TRBV9 and TRBJ1-4, is DSGVTQTPKHLITATGQRVTLRCSPRSGDLSVYWYQQSLDQGLQFLIQYYNGEERAKGNILERFSAQQFPDLHSELNLSSLELGDSALYFCASSDRTGGEKLFFGSGTQLSVL.

V gene TRBV24-1 combines with J gene TRBJ2-3, with 12 bases identical to TRBD1. Germline trimming cut 4 bases from V and 2 bases from J; bases unmatched to any gene: 18. The CDR3 totals 21 residues. Germline V lookup: CDR1 KGHDR, CDR2 SFDVKD. The DNA for the CDR3 is TGTGCCACCAGTGACACCGCAGACCCGGGACAGGGGGCGGGAGCCACAGATACGCAGTATTTT. Translated, it gives CATSDTADPGQGAGATDTQYF.

The V and J genes are TRBV7-2 and TRBJ1-1; possible D gene TRBD1, 5 bases. V was cut by 2 bases and J by 3 bases, with 10 bases left in between. This CDR3 has 14 amino acids. Germline V lookup: CDR1 SGHTA, CDR2 FQGNSA. This CDR3 reads CASSLRQSDTEAFF. CDR3 DNA: TGTGCCAGCAGCTTAAGACAGAGCGACACTGAAGCTTTCTTT. Combining the CDR3 with reference TRBV7-2 and TRBJ1-1 gives the whole variable domain GAGVSQSPSNKVTEKGKDVELRCDPISGHTALYWYRQSLGQGLEFLIYFQGNSAPDKSGLPSDRFSAERTGGSVSTLTIQRTQQEDSAVYLCASSLRQSDTEAFFGQGTRLTVV.

The rearrangement uses TRBV5-5 and TRBJ2-1; D is perhaps TRBD2 (5 bases). CDR1 and CDR2 (germline): SGHKS, YYEKEE (reference sequence). V gave up 1 base and J gave up 4 bases, with 12 bases separating them. The CDR3 is made up of 15 amino acids. CDR3 sequence reads: CASSLPTSRYNEQFF. CDR3 in DNA: TGTGCCAGCAGCTTGCCAACTAGTAGGTACAATGAGCAGTTCTTC.

A word on this clone: This same CDR3 is encoded by further DNA sequences in the sample. This chain links TRBV30 with TRBJ1-5, with 7 bases matching TRBD1. Germline V gene data show CDR1 as GTSNPN and CDR2 as SVGIG (reference sequence). V shed 2 bases and J 2 bases; nucleotides not matched to a gene: 3. The CDR3 extends over 14 amino acids. DNA of the CDR3: TGTGCCTGGAGTCCCGACAGGGGCAATCAGCCCCAGCATTTT. Residues: CAWSPDRGNQPQHF.

This chain links TRBV28 with TRBJ1-2, with TRBD1 matching 7 bases. Germline V CDR1 and CDR2: MDHEN, SYDVKM. V gave up 6 bases and J gave up 7 bases; unmatched junction bases: 8. There are 13 residues in the CDR3. CDR3: CASRQQGIVGYTF. DNA of the CDR3: TGTGCCAGCAGACAACAGGGGATTGTTGGCTACACCTTC.

The rearrangement joins TRBV4-1 to TRBJ1-3, with a tentative D call TRBD1 (5 bases). The CDR3 runs 17 residues. Germline CDR1 MGHRA, CDR2 YSYEKL. Trimming took 1 base from V and 0 from J, leaving 13 bases between them. The CDR3 nucleotides read TGCGCCAGCAGCCAAGTCGCGGGACGAATCTCTGGAAACACCATATATTTT. It codes for CASSQVAGRISGNTIYF.

The chain combines TRBV3-1 (or the pseudogene TRBV3-2) with TRBJ2-1, with 9 bases lining up with TRBD1. This CDR3 region has 14 residues. V lost 2 bases to trimming and J lost 8 bases; unmatched junction nucleotides: 4. CDR1 and CDR2 from the germline V gene are LGHDT and YNNKEL (reference sequence). CDR3 sequence: CASSQLQGADEQFF. CDR3 sequence (DNA): TGTGCCAGCAGCCAATTACAGGGGGCAGATGAGCAGTTCTTC.

The genes are TRBV7-6 and TRBJ2-3, with TRBD1 identical over 7 bases. The trim removed 5 bases at V and 2 bases at J, leaving 7 bases unmatched. Germline loops: CDR1 SGHVS, CDR2 FNYEAQ. The CDR3 loop spans 15 amino acids. In DNA form, the CDR3 reads TGTGCCAGCAGCCCGGGACAGCGACCCACAGATACGCAGTATTTT. It is translated as CASSPGQRPTDTQYF.

This sequence joins TRBV7-3 and TRBJ1-4, with 7 bases aligning to TRBD1. The trim removed 5 bases at V and 8 bases at J, leaving 8 bases unmatched. This CDR3 has 14 amino acids. In germline, CDR1 is SGHTA, CDR2 FQGTGA. CDR3: CASSPNRGDEKLFF. The CDR3 DNA reads as TGTGCCAGCAGCCCCAACAGGGGTGACGAAAAACTGTTTTTT.

V usage is TRBV7-9 and J usage is TRBJ2-7; 13 positions match TRBD2. The CDR3 is 17 residues long. CDR1 and CDR2 (germline): SEHNR, FQNEAQ (reference sequence). V dropped 4 bases and J dropped 6; count of bases not matched to a gene: 12. For the CDR3, the DNA is TGTGCCAGCAGCTCCATCAGAAAAAGGACTAGCGGGGGCGAGCAGTACTTC. It translates to CASSSIRKRTSGGEQYF.

V usage is TRBV5-1 and J usage is TRBJ2-2; no reliable D call. CDR3 length equals 16 residues. Trimming cost V 4 bases and J 4 bases, with 17 bases left between them. Germline-derived CDR1 and CDR2 are SGHRS and YFSETQ. This CDR3 reads CASSHRSWRGTGELFF. The CDR3 DNA sequence: TGCGCCAGCAGCCATAGGAGTTGGCGAGGCACCGGGGAGCTGTTTTTT.

V usage is TRBV6-5 and J usage is TRBJ2-3; 9 nucleotides align to TRBD1. The V gene's germline CDR1 is MNHEY and CDR2 SVGAGI. The CDR3 extends over 15 amino acids. After removal of 7 bases from V and 4 bases from J, the junction contained 9 bases not matched to a gene. The CDR3 DNA follows: TGTGCCAGCAATAGGGGGGGGACAGGGTCAGATACGCAGTATTTT. Encoded protein: CASNRGGTGSDTQYF.

This rearrangement joins TRBV3-1 (or the pseudogene TRBV3-2) to TRBJ1-2; D is ambiguous. The CDR3 sequence is 13 residues long. Germline values: CDR1 LGHDT, CDR2 YNNKEL (reference sequence). With 1 base removed from V and 2 bases from J, the gap between germline ends came to 5 bases. CDR3 DNA: TGTGCCAGCAGCCAAGCGGGAAACTATGGCTACACCTTC. Translation gives CASSQAGNYGYTF.